This TCR beta chain was identified during a study of T cell responses to AZD1222 COVID-19 vaccine. The germline CDR1 and CDR2 sequences are ENHRY and SYGVKD. The CDR3 loop spans 17 amino acids. After removal of 6 bases from V and 0 bases from J, the junction contained 7 bases not matched to a gene. Some clones are missing from TCRdb's copy, which holds only in-frame ones; the method was immunoSEQ multiplex PCR. The sample contains more than 150,000 clones, more than 80% of which appear only once. The V call is TRBV10-3, the J call TRBJ1-6, with TRBD1 identical over 8 bases. The receptor's source is an adult in good health. The sample here was peripheral blood, taken on day 0 of AZD1222 vaccination. CDR3 amino acids: CAIRGAGGSSYNSPLHF. The CDR3 coding sequence is TGTGCCATCAGAGGAGCAGGGGGCAGCTCCTATAATTCACCCCTCCACTTT.